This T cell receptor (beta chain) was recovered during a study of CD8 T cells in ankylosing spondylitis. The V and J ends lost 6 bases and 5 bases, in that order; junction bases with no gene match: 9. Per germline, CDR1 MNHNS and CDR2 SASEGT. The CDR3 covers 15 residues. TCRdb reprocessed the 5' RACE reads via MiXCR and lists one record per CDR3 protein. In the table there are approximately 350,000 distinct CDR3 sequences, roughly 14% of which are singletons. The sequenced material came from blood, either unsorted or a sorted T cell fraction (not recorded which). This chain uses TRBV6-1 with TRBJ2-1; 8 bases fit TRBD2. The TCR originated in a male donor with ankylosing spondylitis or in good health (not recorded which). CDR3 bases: TGTGCCAGCAGAAGAAGCGGGAGCGGGAACAATGAGCAGTTCTTC. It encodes CASRRSGSGNNEQFF.